This T cell receptor (beta chain) was captured in a study of tumor and adjacent non-tumor tissue in lung cancer (dated by TCRdb to 2016 to 2018). At the level of the whole study: The cohort included around twelve adenocarcinoma, a couple of squamous cell carcinoma and 1 small cell lung cancer patients. The approximately 15 patients were aged 31 to 76 years, included 10 men and 5 women, and had TNM stage I to III disease. A total of 95 million to 150 million productive TCRbeta reads were generated by sequencing, corresponding to an average of about 4.2 million reads per sample. The study compared bulk TCRbeta repertoires from lung tumor tissue and matched distant non-tumor lung tissue of some 15 lung cancer patients. TCRbeta CDR3 sequencing was performed on 25 to 35 paired specimens, with one tumor sample and one normal lung sample collected per patient. Paper-wide results and their limitations: Significantly higher TCR diversity was found in younger patients, and higher tumor TCR diversity was associated with shorter overall and disease-free survival. The top 100 clones made up a significantly larger cumulative share of the repertoire in normal lung than in tumor tissue. With only around 15 patients in the cohort, the authors noted that larger samples and more detailed clinical data are needed. Significantly higher TCR diversity (inverse Simpson) was observed in tumor tissue than in normal lung tissue (roughly 390 vs 170, P = 0.0075, Mann-Whitney U test). The sequencing platform is not named in the methods, and unique molecular identifiers are not mentioned. Peripheral blood was not sequenced, so blood TCRbeta repertoires in these lung cancer patients were not examined.

Bulk unsorted tissue served as the source for RNA extraction, and RNA quality was assessed using a NanoDrop ND-1000 and an Agilent 2100. Distant non-tumor tissue taken more than 3 cm from the tumor edge was used as the normal lung sample. Donors were newly diagnosed lung cancer patients admitted for thoracic surgery in China between August and November 2014, without prior chemotherapy. Patients with previous radiotherapy or chemotherapy, or with another concurrent cancer, were excluded from the study. Pieces of surgical tissue measuring roughly 1-2.2 cm3 were kept in RNAlater solution and stored at -80 degrees C until use. Library prep was done by multiplex PCR. TCRdb records Illumina HiSeq 2500 as the sequencer. TCRbeta libraries were constructed through three rounds of nested PCR with primers (Table S4) according to protocols modified from ARM-PCR. Before sequencing, PCR products of 200-500 bp were cut from the gel and purified using the QIAquick gel extraction kit. In the original analysis: Reads were cleaned using Trimmomatic, were merged into complete CDR3 sequences using FLASH, and were assigned to V(D)J germline segments using MiTCR. Clonal diversity was computed as the inverse Simpson's index with VDJtools. A read counted as productive if the sequence was in-frame and lacked a premature stop codon. TCRdb redid the processing of the public reads, applying fastp at Q25 and MiXCR, and retained in-frame beta chains. Here each entry gathers all rows of one CDR3 protein and keeps the most common genes and DNA. The V and J calls reflect TCRdb's pipeline rather than the authors' work. This sample is represented by nearly 50,000 distinct CDR3 sequences; roughly two thirds of them were singletons. The ten largest clonotypes hold about 29% of the sample.

There are a few counts of this clonotype. This clone's antigen is unknown. No quality values exist for individual bases; no much larger clone is one base distant. The germline V gene yields LGHNA for CDR1 and YNFKEQ for CDR2. Trimming accounts for 4 bases at V and 6 bases at J, while the number of junction bases matched to no gene is 10. The CDR3 holds 17 amino acids from the cysteine to the phenylalanine. The CDR3 DNA has 51 bases and is translated from base 1. The receptor chain draws on TRBV4-2 and TRBJ2-3, and 13 bases in between align with TRBD2. The TCR comes from a woman in her 70s with non-small cell lung cancer. Sequenced: distant non-tumor lung tissue. The CDR3 protein: CASSPQLAGGGTDTQYF. The nucleotide sequence is given as TGTGCCAGCAGCCCCCAACTAGCGGGAGGGGGTACCGATACGCAGTATTTT.